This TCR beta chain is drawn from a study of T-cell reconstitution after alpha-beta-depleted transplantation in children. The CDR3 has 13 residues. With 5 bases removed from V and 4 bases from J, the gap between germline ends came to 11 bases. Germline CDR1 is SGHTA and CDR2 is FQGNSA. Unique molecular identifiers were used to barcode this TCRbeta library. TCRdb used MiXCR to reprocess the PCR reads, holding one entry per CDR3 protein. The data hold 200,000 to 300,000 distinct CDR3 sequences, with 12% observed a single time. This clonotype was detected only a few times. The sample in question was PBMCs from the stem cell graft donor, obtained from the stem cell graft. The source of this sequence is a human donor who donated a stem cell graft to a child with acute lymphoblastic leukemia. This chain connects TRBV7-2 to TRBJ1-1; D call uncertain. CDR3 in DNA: TGTGCCAGCAGCCATGGCGGGAGCACTGAAGCTTTCTTT. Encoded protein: CASSHGGSTEAFF.